This T cell receptor beta chain was recorded in a study of cytomegalovirus exposure and HLA in healthy donors. This clone was counted between two and nine times. The PCR was carried out with 60 Vbeta primers and 13 Jbeta primers. Clones were sequenced by immunoSEQ multiplex PCR, and TCRdb holds only the in-frame ones, with some missing. The top ten hold roughly 2.5% of the sample, which has about 98,000 clones, around 67% seen once. The source material was PBMCs. This clonotype originated in a man between 45 and 60 years old in good health and CMV-seronegative.

This chain's CDR3 is CASSSLGRINRDRDQPQHF. The CDR3 DNA sequence: TGTGCCAGCAGCTCCTTAGGGCGGATTAACCGGGACAGGGATCAGCCCCAGCATTTT. The chain recombines TRBV11-2 with TRBJ1-5, with TRBD1 matching over 9 bases. Losses at the gene ends were 4 bases for V and 5 bases for J; bases not matched to a gene: 18. The CDR3 runs to 19 residues. Germline V gene lookup returns CDR1 SGHAT and CDR2 FQNNGV.